A selection of T cell receptor beta chains follows, all from one sample in a study of breast tumors, draining lymph nodes, adjacent tissues. MiXCR, applied by TCRdb to the multiplex PCR reads, yields one record per CDR3 protein. The profile shows some 100,000 distinct CDR3 sequences, about 20% of them singletons. The sample was axillary lymph node tissue. These receptors were taken from a female donor with breast cancer. Some clones in this sample may be carry-over from other donors' samples. Each CDR3 is given with its conserved first and last residue. D genes are given only for firm matches. Clone size is stated in some rows and not others, as once, few, many or a class when expanded.

V	D	size	J	CDR3	DNA
TRBV5-1	TRBD1	many	TRBJ2-3	CASSQGGVRDTQYF	TGCGCCAGTAGCCAAGGGGGCGTACGGGATACGCAGTATTTT
TRBV6-6	.	many	TRBJ1-2	CASSYDPNYGYTF	TGTGCCAGCAGTTACGATCCTAACTATGGCTACACCTTC
TRBV6-5	TRBD1	many	TRBJ1-5	CASRQGVNQPQHF	TGTGCCAGCCGACAGGGAGTCAATCAGCCCCAGCATTTT
TRBV7-2	.	many	TRBJ1-3	CASSSHPLSGNTIYF	TGTGCCAGCAGCTCACATCCGCTCTCTGGAAACACCATATATTTT
TRBV20-1	TRBD1	many	TRBJ2-5	CSATGVGVETQYF	TGCAGTGCAACAGGGGTCGGGGTGGAGACCCAGTACTTC
TRBV5-6	TRBD1	many	TRBJ2-7	CASSTPGQGAANEQYF	TGTGCCAGCAGCACGCCGGGACAGGGGGCGGCTAACGAGCAGTACTTC
TRBV7-2	.	once	TRBJ1-2	CASNLVSAGGAGYGYTF	TGTGCCAGCAACTTAGTGAGCGCGGGAGGGGCCGGCTATGGCTACACCTTC
TRBV3-1	TRBD2	few	TRBJ2-1	CASSQGTSAQSSYNEQFF	TGTGCCAGCAGCCAAGGGACTAGCGCCCAGAGCTCCTACAATGAGCAGTTCTTC
TRBV6-6	.	many	TRBJ2-7	CASSFETLVQYF	TGTGCCAGCAGTTTCGAGACCCTTGTGCAGTACTTC
TRBV20-1	TRBD1	many	TRBJ1-4	CSASGQGGTNEKLFF	TGCAGTGCCTCAGGACAGGGCGGGACTAATGAAAAACTGTTTTTT
TRBV7-3	.	many	TRBJ2-1	CASSLRVGRNEQFF	TGTGCCAGCAGCTTAAGGGTAGGGAGGAATGAGCAGTTCTTC
TRBV6-5	.	many	TRBJ1-6	CASRMTASSYNSPLHF	TGTGCCAGCAGGATGACAGCGAGCTCCTATAATTCACCCCTCCACTTT
TRBV28	.	.	TRBJ2-7	CASGLGGRLSYEQYF	TGTGCCAGCGGTTTAGGGGGTAGGCTAAGCTACGAGCAGTACTTC
TRBV4-1	TRBD1	many	TRBJ1-6	CASSPRDRDNSPLHF	TGCGCCAGCAGCCCTCGGGACAGAGATAATTCACCCCTCCACTTT
TRBV5-1	TRBD2	many	TRBJ2-7	CASSSRAGRVYEQYF	TGCGCCAGCAGCTCACGAGCGGGAAGAGTTTACGAGCAGTACTTC
TRBV12-3/TRBV12-4	.	many	TRBJ2-7	CASSLDNSYEQYF	TGTGCCAGCAGTTTGGACAACTCCTACGAGCAGTACTTC
TRBV4-1	.	many	TRBJ2-7	CASSQGTQKTYEQYF	TGCGCCAGCAGCCAAGGTACTCAGAAGACGTACGAGCAGTACTTC
TRBV6-5	.	many	TRBJ1-4	CASSYDNEKLFF	TGTGCCAGCAGTTATGATAATGAAAAACTGTTTTTT
TRBV5-8	.	many	TRBJ2-5	CASSLTGNQQYETQYF	TGTGCCAGCAGCTTGACGGGGAACCAACAATACGAGACCCAGTACTTC
TRBV29-1	.	many	TRBJ2-2	CSVKNRDPGELFF	TGCAGCGTTAAAAACCGGGATCCCGGGGAGCTGTTTTTT
TRBV2	TRBD1	many	TRBJ1-5	CASSADRGLSNQPQHF	TGTGCCAGCAGCGCCGACAGGGGGCTAAGCAATCAGCCCCAGCATTTT
TRBV9	.	once	TRBJ1-1	CASSVEWREPEAFF	TGTGCCAGCAGCGTAGAATGGCGAGAACCTGAAGCTTTCTTT